The rows below give T cell receptor beta chains drawn from one sample of a study of blood T cell repertoires in COVID-19. Method: immunoSEQ multiplex PCR; TCRdb's copy keeps in-frame clones and lacks some. The profile shows about 80,000 clones, 65% to 85% of them singletons. The sample taken for sequencing was peripheral blood. Receptors were obtained from a man aged 55 to 70 with active or convalescent COVID-19. Both conserved end residues are trimmed from each CDR3. Each record gives: CDR3 protein, J gene, CDR3 length, V gene.

ASSHQTDSGNTIY,TRBJ1-3,13,TRBV6-2/TRBV6-3
ASSEGTGGIGYT,TRBJ1-2,12,TRBV6-1
ASSQMGGGKETQY,TRBJ2-5,13,TRBV4-3
ASSPLGGTSNQPQH,TRBJ1-5,14,TRBV6-6
ASSQGGNQPQH,TRBJ1-5,11,TRBV7-3
ASSQVQGKGTEAF,TRBJ1-1,13,TRBV4-3
ASSYRQGAAFGYT,TRBJ1-2,13,TRBV6-2/TRBV6-3
ASSLTSSDTQY,TRBJ2-3,11,TRBV5-1
ASGREINEKLF,TRBJ1-4,11,TRBV12-5
ASSLTGGHGYT,TRBJ1-2,11,TRBV6-5
ASTGQSGANQETQY,TRBJ2-5,14,TRBV5-1
ASSSGTGEGTFYGYT,TRBJ1-2,15,TRBV5-1
ASSLVSRGGNTEAF,TRBJ1-1,14,TRBV7-2
SVEVGQGSTGELF,TRBJ2-2,13,TRBV29-1
ASSRGQEAF,TRBJ1-1,9,TRBV14
ASSPLRDRTFYEQY,TRBJ2-7,14,TRBV6-2/TRBV6-3
ASSHPQTGSIQPQH,TRBJ1-5,14,TRBV2
ASSYFQGAGEKLF,TRBJ1-4,13,TRBV7-6
ASSLASGGAGETQY,TRBJ2-5,14,TRBV7-4
ASSRQQGGNTIY,TRBJ1-3,12,TRBV7-9
ARSPESTSAYEQY,TRBJ2-7,13,TRBV5-3
ASGLGYRVSNEKLF,TRBJ1-4,14,TRBV12-5
ASSSHLTGGQPQH,TRBJ1-5,13,TRBV7-2
ASRYSQGLNTEAF,TRBJ1-1,13,TRBV7-2
ASISLADTDTQY,TRBJ2-3,12,TRBV6-4
ASSPAGSNQPQH,TRBJ1-5,12,TRBV5-1
ASSPQSGGASIRNEQF,TRBJ2-1,16,TRBV18
SASGLAGVNEQY,TRBJ2-7,12,TRBV20-1
ASMDTATNEKLF,TRBJ1-4,12,TRBV7-2
ASSFRDRGGYNEQF,TRBJ2-1,14,TRBV11-2
ASSPNVLLSYEQY,TRBJ2-7,13,TRBV5-4
ASSPPTTSNNEQF,TRBJ2-1,13,TRBV7-9
AISDDRGRPDTQY,TRBJ2-3,13,TRBV10-3
ASSLSGGSAGELF,TRBJ2-2,13,TRBV5-5
ASSLPPGTGTGGYT,TRBJ1-2,14,TRBV6-6
ASGPPGANTGELF,TRBJ2-2,13,TRBV12-5
SASQGAGSYEQY,TRBJ2-7,12,TRBV20-1